This TCR beta chain was identified during a study of shared clonotypes between healthy human individuals. Across the study: The people who gave samples were a couple of women and a few men aged 18 to 49. Researchers assigned three CD4 naive, three CD4 memory, two CD8 naive and one CD8 memory plate to each donor. General observations from the study: About 5% of naive CD4 clonotypes were common to a few donors.

Naive CD8 isolation took CD45RO-negative cells positively selected for CCR7 and excluded terminally differentiated effector memory CD45RA+ cells. Using immunoSEQ multiplex PCR, the repertoire was profiled, and TCRdb retains in-frame clones only, with some absent. Of some 800,000 clones in the sample, 90% to 95% were seen once. For this clone: The antigen is unknown.

This CDR3 is 15 amino acids long. Germline values: CDR1 SGHTS, CDR2 YDEGEE. V gave up 3 bases and J gave up 0 bases, with 9 bases separating them. The TCR was taken from a man younger than 45 in good health. The sample consisted of naive CD8+ T cells sorted from blood. The rearrangement uses TRBV5-8 and TRBJ1-4; tentative D call: TRBD1 (6 bases). This CDR3 reads CASSSGDSTNEKLFF. DNA of the CDR3: TGTGCCAGCAGCTCAGGGGATTCAACTAATGAAAAACTGTTTTTT.